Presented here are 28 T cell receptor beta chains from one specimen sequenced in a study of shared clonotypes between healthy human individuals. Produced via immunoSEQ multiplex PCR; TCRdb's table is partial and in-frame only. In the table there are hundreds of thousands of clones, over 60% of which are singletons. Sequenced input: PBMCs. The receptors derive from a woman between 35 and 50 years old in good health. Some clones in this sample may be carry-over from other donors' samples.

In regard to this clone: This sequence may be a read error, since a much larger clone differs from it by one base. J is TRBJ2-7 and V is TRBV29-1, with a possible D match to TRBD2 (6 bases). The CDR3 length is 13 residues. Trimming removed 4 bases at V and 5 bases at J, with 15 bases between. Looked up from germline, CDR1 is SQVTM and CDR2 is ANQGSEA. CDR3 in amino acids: CSVGETRDNEQYF. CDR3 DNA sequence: TGCAGCGTTGGAGAGACTAGAGACAACGAGCAGTACTTC.

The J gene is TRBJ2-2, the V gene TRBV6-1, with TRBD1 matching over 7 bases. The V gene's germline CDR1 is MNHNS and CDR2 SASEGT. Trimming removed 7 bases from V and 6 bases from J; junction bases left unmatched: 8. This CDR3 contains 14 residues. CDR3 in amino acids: CASKIPTGPGELFF. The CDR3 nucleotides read TGTGCCAGCAAGATCCCGACAGGGCCCGGGGAGCTGTTTTTT.

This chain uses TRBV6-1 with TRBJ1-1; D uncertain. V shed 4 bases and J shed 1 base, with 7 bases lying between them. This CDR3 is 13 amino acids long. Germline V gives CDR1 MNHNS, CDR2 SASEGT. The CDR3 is CASSVQENTEAFF. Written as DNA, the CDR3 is TGTGCCAGCAGTGTTCAGGAGAACACTGAAGCTTTCTTT.

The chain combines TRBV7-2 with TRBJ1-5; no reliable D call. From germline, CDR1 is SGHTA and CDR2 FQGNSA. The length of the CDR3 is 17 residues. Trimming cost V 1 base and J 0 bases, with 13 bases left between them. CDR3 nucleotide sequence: TGTGCCAGCAGCTTAGTTTCCGGGGTCCTTAGCAATCAGCCCCAGCATTTT. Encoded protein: CASSLVSGVLSNQPQHF.

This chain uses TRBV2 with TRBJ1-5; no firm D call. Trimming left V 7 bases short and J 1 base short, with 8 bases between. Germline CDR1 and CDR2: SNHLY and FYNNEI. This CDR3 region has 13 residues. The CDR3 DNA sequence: TGTGCCAGCACCCAGTTAAGCAATCAGCCCCAGCATTTT. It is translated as CASTQLSNQPQHF. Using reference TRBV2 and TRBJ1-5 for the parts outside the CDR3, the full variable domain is EPEVTQTPSHQVTQMGQEVILRCVPISNHLYFYWYRQILGQKVEFLVSFYNNEISEKSEIFDDQFSVERPDGSNFTLKIRSTKLEDSAMYFCASTQLSNQPQHFGDGTRLSIL.

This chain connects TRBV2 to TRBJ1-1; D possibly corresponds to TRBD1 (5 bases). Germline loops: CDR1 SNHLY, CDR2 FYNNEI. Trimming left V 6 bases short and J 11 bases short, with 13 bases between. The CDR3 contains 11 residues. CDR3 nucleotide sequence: TGTGCCAGCAGACTTTCAGGGCAGGCTTTCTTT. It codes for CASRLSGQAFF.

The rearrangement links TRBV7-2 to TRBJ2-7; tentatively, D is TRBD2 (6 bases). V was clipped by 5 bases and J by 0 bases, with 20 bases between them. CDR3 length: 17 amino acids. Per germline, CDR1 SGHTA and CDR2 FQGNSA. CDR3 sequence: CASSRSTLAPSSYEQYF. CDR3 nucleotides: TGTGCCAGCAGCCGATCGACCCTAGCGCCCAGCTCCTACGAGCAGTACTTC.

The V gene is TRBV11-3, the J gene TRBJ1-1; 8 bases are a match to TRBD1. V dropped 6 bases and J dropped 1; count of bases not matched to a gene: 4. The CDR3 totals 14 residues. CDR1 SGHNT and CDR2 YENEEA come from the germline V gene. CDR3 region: CASSQGAANTEAFF. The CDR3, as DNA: TGTGCCAGCAGTCAGGGGGCGGCGAACACTGAAGCTTTCTTT.

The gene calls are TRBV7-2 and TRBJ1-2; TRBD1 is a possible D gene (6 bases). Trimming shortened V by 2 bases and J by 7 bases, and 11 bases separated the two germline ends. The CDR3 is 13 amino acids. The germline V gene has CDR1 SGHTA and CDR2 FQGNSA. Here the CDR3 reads CASSLRGGSGYTF. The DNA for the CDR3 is TGTGCCAGCAGCTTAAGGGGGGGATCTGGCTACACCTTC.

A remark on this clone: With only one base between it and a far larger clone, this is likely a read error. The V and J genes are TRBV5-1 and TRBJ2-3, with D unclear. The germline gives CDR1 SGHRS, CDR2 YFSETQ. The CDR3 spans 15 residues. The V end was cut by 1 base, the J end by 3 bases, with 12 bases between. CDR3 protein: CASSLWEQRTDTQYF. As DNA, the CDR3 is TGCGCCAGCAGCTTGTGGGAACAGAGGACAGATACGCAGTATTTT. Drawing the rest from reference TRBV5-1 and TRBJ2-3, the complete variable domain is KAGVTQTPRYLIKTRGQQVTLSCSPISGHRSVSWYQQTPGQGLQFLFEYFSETQRNKGNFPGRFSGRQFSNSRSEMNVSTLELGDSALYLCASSLWEQRTDTQYFGPGTRLTVL.

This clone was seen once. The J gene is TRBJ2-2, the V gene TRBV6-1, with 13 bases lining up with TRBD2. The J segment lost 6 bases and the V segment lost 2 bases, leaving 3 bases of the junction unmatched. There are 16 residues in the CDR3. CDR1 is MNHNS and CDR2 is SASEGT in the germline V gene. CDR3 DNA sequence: TGTGCCAGCAGTGAATACGGACTAGCGGGAGCCGGGGAGCTGTTTTTT. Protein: CASSEYGLAGAGELFF.

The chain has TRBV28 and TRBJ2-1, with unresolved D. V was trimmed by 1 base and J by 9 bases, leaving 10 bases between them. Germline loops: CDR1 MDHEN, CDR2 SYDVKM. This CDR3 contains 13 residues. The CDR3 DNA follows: TGTGCCAGCAGTTTATTAGGGTTAGGTGAGCAGTTCTTC. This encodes CASSLLGLGEQFF.

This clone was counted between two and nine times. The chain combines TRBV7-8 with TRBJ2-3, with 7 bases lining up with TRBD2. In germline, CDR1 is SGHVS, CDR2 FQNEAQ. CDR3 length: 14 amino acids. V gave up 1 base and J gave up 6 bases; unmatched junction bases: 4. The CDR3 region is CASSLGREWDTQYF. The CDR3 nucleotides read TGTGCCAGCAGCTTAGGGCGGGAGTGGGATACGCAGTATTTT.

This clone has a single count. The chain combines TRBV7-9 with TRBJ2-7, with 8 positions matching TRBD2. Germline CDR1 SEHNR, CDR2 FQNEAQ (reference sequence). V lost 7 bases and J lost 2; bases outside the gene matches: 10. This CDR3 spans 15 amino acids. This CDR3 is CASILGAGEAYEQYF. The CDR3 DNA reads TGTGCCAGCATCCTCGGAGCGGGAGAAGCCTACGAGCAGTACTTC. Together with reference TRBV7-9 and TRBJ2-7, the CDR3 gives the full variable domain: DTGVSQNPRHKITKRGQNVTFRCDPISEHNRLYWYRQTLGQGPEFLTYFQNEAQLEKSRLLSDRFSAERPKGSFSTLEIQRTEQGDSAMYLCASILGAGEAYEQYFGPGTRLTVT.

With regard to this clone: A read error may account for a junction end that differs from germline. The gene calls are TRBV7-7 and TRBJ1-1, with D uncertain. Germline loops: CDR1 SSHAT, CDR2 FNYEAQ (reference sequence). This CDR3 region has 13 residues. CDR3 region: CASSLGPGSEAFF. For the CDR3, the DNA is TGTGCTAGCAGCTTAGGGCCGGGGAGTGAAGCTTTCTTT.

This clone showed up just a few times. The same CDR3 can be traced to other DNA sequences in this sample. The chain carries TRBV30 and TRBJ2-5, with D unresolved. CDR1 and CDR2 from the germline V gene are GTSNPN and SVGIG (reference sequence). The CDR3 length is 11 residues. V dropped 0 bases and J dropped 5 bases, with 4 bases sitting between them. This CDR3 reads CAWSVRETQYF. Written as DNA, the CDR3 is TGTGCCTGGAGTGTAAGGGAGACCCAGTACTTC. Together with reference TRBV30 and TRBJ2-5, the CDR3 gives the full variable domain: SQTIHQWPATLVQPVGSPLSLECTVEGTSNPNLYWYRQAAGRGLQLLFYSVGIGQISSEVPQNLSASRPQDRQFILSSKKLLLSDSGFYLCAWSVRETQYFGPGTRLLVL.

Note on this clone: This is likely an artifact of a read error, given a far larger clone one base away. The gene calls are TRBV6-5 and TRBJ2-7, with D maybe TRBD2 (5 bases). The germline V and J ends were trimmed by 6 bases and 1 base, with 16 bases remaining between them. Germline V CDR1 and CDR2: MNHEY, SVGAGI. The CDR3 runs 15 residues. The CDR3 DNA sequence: TGTGCCAGCAGCGTCCCTACGGACTCATCCTACGAGCAGTACTTC. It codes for CASSVPTDSSYEQYF.

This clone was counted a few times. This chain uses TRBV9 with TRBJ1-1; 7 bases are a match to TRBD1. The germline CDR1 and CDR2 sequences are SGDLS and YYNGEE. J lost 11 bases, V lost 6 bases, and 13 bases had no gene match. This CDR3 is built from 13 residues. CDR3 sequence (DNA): TGTGCCAGCAACCCAGTGGGCAGGGGGACCGCTTTCTTT. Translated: CASNPVGRGTAFF.

CDR3 amino acids: CASSLWASGRSDTGELFF. For the CDR3, the DNA is TGTGCCAGCAGCTTATGGGCTAGCGGGAGGAGTGACACCGGGGAGCTGTTTTTT. This chain links TRBV11-2 with TRBJ2-2; TRBD2 agrees at 11 bases. The CDR3 spans 18 residues. The V gene's germline CDR1 is SGHAT and CDR2 FQNNGV. The V segment lost 2 bases and the J segment 3 bases; nucleotides outside the gene matches: 8.

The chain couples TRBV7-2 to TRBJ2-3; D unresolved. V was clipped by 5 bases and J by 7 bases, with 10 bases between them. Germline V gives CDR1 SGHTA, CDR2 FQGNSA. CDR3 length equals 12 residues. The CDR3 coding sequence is TGTGCCAGCAGCCCGAGAACGAATACGCAGTATTTT. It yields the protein CASSPRTNTQYF.

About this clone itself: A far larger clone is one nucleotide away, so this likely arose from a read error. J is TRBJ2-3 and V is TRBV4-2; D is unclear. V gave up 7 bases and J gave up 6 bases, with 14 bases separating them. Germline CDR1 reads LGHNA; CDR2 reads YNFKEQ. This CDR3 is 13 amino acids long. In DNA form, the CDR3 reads TGTGCCAGCAAGGAGACTCTAGGGGATACGCAGTATTTT. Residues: CASKETLGDTQYF.

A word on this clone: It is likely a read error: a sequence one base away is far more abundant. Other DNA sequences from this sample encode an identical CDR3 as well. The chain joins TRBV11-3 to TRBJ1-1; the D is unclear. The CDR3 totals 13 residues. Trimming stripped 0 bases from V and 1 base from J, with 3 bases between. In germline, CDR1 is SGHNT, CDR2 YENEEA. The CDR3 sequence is CASSLEGNTEAFF. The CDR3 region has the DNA TGTGCCAGCAGCTTAGAAGGGAACACTGAAGCTTTCTTT.

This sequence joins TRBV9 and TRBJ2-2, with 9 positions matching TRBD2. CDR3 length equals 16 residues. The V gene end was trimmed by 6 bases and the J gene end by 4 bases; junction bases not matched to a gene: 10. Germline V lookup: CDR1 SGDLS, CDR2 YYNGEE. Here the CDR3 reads CASKAGGHHSTGELFF. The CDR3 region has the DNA TGTGCCAGCAAGGCGGGAGGGCATCATAGCACCGGGGAGCTGTTTTTT.

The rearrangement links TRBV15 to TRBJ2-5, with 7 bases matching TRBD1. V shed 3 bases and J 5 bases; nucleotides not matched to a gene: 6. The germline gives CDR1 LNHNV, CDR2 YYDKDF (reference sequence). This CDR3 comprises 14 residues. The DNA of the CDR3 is TGTGCCACCAGCAGGAGGACAGGAGAGGAGACCCAGTACTTC. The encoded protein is CATSRRTGEETQYF.

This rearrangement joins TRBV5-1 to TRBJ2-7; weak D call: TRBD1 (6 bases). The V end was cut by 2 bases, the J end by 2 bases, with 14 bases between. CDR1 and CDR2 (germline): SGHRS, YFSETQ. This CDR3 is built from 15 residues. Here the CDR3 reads CASSFTGTSAYEQYF. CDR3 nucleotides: TGCGCCAGCAGCTTCACCGGGACATCCGCCTACGAGCAGTACTTC.

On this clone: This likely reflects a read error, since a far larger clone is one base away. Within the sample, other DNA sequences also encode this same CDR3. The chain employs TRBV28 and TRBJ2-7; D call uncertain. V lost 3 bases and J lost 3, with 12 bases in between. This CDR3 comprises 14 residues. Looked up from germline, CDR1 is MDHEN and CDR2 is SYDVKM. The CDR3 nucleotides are TGTGCCAGCAGTTTGGAAGTTACGGGCTACGAGCAGTACTTC. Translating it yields CASSLEVTGYEQYF.

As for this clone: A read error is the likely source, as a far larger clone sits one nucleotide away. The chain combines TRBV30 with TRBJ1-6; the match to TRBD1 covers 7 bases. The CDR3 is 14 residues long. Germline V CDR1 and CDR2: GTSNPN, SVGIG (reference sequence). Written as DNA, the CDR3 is TGTGCCTGGAGTACCGGGACAGTTAATTTACCCCTCCACTTT. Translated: CAWSTGTVNLPLHF.

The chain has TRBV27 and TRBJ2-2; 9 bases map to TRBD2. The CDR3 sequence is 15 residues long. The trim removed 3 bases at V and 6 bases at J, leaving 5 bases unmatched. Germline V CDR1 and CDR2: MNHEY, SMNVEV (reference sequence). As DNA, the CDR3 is TGTGCCAGCAGTTTTAGGGTAGCGGGGGCCGGGGAGCTGTTTTTT. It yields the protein CASSFRVAGAGELFF.